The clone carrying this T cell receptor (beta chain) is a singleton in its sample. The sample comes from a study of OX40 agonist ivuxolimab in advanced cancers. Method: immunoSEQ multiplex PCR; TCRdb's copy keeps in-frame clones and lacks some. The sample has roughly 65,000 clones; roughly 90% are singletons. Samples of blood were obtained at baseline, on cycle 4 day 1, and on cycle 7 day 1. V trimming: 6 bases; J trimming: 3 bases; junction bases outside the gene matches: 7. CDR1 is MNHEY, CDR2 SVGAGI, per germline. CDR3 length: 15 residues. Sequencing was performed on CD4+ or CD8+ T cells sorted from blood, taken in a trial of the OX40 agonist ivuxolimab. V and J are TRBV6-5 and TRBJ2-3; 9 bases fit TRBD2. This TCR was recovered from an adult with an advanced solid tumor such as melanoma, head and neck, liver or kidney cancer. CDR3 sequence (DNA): TGTGCCAGCAGAGCCGGGACTAGCAAGACAGATACGCAGTATTTT. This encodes CASRAGTSKTDTQYF.